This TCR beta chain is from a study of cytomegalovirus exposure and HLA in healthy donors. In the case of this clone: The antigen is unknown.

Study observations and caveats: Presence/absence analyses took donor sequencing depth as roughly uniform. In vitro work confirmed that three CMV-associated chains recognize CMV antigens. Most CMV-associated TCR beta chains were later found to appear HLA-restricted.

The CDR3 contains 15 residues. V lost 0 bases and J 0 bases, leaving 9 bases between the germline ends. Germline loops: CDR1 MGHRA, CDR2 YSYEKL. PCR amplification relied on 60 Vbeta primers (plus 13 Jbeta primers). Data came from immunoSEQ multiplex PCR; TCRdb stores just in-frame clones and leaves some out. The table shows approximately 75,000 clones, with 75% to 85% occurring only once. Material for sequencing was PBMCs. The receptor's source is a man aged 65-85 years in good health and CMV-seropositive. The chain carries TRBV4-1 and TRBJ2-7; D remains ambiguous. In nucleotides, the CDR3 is TGCGCCAGCAGCCAAGATCGAGATTCCTCCTACGAGCAGTACTTC. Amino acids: CASSQDRDSSYEQYF.